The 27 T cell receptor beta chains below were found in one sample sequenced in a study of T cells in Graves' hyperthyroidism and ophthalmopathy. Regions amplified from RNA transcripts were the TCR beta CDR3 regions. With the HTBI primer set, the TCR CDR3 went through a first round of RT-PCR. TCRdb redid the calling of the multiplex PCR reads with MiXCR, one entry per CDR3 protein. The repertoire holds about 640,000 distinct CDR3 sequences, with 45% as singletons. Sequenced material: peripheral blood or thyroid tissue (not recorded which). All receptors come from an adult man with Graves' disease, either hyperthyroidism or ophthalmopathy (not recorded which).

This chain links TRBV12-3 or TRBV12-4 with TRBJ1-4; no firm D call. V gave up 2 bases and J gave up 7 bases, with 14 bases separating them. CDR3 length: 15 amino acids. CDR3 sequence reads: CASSLTQGYSEKLFF. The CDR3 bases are TGTGCCAGCAGTTTAACGCAAGGGTATAGTGAAAAACTGTTTTTT.

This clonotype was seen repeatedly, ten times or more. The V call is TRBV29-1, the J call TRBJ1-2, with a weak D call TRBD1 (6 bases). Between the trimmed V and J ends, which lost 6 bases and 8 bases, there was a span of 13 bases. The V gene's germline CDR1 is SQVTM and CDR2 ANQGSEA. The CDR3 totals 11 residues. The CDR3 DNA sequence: TGCAGCGTGCTGCGGGACATCGGCTACACCTTC. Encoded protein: CSVLRDIGYTF.

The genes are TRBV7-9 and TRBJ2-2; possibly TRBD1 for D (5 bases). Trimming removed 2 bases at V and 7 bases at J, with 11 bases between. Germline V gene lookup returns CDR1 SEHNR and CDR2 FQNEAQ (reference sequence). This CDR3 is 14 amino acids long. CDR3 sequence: CASSLNIGVGELFF. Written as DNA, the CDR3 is TGTGCCAGCAGCTTAAATATAGGGGTCGGGGAGCTGTTTTTT.

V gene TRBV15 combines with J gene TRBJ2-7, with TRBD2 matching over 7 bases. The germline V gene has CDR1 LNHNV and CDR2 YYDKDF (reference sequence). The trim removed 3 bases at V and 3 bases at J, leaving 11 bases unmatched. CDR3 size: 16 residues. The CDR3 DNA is TGTGCCACCAGCAGCTTACGAGAGGGCGGGGGCTACGAGCAGTACTTC. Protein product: CATSSLREGGGYEQYF. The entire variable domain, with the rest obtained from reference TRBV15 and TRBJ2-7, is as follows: DAMVIQNPRYQVTQFGKPVTLSCSQTLNHNVMYWYQQKSSQAPKLLFHYYDKDFNNEADTPDNFQSRRPNTSFCFLDIRSPGLGDTAMYLCATSSLREGGGYEQYFGPGTRLTVT.

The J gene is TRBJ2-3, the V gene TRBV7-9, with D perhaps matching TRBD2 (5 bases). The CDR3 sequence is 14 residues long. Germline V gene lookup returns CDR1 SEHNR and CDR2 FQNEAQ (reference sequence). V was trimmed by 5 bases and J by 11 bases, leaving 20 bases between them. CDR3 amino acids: CASSQVGSSYEQYF. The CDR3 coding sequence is TGTGCCAGCAGCCAAGTGGGGAGCTCCTACGAGCAGTATTTT.

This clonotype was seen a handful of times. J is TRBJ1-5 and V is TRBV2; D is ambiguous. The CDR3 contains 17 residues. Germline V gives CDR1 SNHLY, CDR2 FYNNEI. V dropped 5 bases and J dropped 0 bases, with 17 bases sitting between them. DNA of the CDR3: TGTGCCAGCAGTTTAAACTCACGGGGTTTTAGCAATCAGCCCCAGCATTTT. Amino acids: CASSLNSRGFSNQPQHF.

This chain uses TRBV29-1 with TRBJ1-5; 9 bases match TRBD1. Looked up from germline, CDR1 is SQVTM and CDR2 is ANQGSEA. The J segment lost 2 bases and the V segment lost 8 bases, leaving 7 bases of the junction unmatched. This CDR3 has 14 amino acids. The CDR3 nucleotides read TGCAGCAGTACGACAGGGGGTGGCAATCAGCCCCAGCATTTT. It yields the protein CSSTTGGGNQPQHF.

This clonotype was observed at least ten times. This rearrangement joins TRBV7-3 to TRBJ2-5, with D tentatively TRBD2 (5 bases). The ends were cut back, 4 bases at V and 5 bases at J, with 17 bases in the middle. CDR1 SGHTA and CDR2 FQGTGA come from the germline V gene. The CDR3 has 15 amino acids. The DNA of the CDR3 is TGTGCCAGCAGCTCGGTGGGGAGCCAAGGGGAGACCCAGTACTTC. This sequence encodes CASSSVGSQGETQYF.

CDR3 in amino acids: CASSFGQAFMNTEAFF. The DNA for the CDR3 is TGTGCCAGCAGCTTCGGACAGGCGTTCATGAACACTGAAGCTTTCTTT. The chain carries TRBV13 and TRBJ1-1, with 7 bases that match TRBD1. The CDR3 is made up of 16 amino acids. From germline, CDR1 is PRHDT and CDR2 FYEKMQ (reference sequence). V lost 3 bases and J lost 0; bases outside the gene matches: 7.

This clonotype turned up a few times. The CDR3 here is CASSQETVVNYGYTF. The CDR3 DNA sequence: TGTGCCAGCAGCCAAGAGACAGTTGTTAACTATGGCTACACCTTC. The V and J genes are TRBV2 and TRBJ1-2, with D possibly TRBD1 on 5 matching bases. V lost 6 bases, J lost 1 base, and 15 bases lay in between. Per germline, CDR1 SNHLY and CDR2 FYNNEI. This CDR3 has 15 amino acids. Full variable domain (missing parts from reference TRBV2 and TRBJ1-2): EPEVTQTPSHQVTQMGQEVILRCVPISNHLYFYWYRQILGQKVEFLVSFYNNEISEKSEIFDDQFSVERPDGSNFTLKIRSTKLEDSAMYFCASSQETVVNYGYTFGSGTRLTVV.

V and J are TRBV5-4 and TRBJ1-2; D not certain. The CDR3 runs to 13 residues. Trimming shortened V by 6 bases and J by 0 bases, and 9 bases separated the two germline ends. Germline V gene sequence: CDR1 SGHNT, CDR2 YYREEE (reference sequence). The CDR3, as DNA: TGTGCCAGCACCGAAGATGCTAACTATGGCTACACCTTC. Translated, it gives CASTEDANYGYTF.

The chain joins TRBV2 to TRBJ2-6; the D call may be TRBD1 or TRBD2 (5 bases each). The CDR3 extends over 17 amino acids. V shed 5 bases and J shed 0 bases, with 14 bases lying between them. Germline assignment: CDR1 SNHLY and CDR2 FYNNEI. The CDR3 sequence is CASSYGRAGSGANVLTF. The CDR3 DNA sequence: TGTGCCAGCAGTTACGGCAGGGCGGGCTCTGGGGCCAACGTCCTGACTTTC.

The CDR3 region has the DNA TGTGCCAGCAGCCTCCGGACAGGGGAAAGTTCACCCCTCCACTTT. This translates into CASSLRTGESSPLHF. This chain connects TRBV2 to TRBJ1-6, with TRBD1 matching over 9 bases. Unmatched junction bases numbered 9, after V lost 6 bases and J lost 9 bases. The CDR3 is 15 residues long. The V gene's germline CDR1 is SNHLY and CDR2 FYNNEI.

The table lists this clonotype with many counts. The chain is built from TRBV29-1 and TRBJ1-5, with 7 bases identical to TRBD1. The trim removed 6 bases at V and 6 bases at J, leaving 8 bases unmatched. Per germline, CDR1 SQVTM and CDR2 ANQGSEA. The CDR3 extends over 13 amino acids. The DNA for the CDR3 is TGCAGCGTCGCCCCCGGGACAGCTCAGCCCCAGCATTTT. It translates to CSVAPGTAQPQHF.

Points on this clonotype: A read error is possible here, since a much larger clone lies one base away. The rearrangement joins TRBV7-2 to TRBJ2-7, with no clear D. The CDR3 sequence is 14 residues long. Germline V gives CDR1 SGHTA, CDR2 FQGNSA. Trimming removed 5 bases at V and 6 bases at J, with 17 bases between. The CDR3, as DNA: TGTGCCAGCAGCGCCGGCGGCAGGACGACCGAGCAGTACTTC. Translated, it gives CASSAGGRTTEQYF.

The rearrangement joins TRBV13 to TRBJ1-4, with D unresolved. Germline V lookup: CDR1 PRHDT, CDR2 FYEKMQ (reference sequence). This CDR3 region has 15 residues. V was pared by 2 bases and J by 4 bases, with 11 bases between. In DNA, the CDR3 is TGTGCCAGCAGCTTAAGAGGGTTTGTTAATGAAAAACTGTTTTTT. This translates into CASSLRGFVNEKLFF.

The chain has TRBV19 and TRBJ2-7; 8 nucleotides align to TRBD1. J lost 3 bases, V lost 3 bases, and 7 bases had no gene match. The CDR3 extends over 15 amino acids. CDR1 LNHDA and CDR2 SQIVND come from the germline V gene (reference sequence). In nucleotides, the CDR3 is TGTGCCAGTAGTATGACGGACAGGGTGCTCTACGAGCAGTACTTC. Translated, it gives CASSMTDRVLYEQYF.

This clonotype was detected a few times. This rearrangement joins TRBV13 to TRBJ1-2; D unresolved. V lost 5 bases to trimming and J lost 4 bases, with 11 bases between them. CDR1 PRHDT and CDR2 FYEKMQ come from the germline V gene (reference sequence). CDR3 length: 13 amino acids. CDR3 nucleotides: TGTGCCAGCAGCACTCCGGGCCTCTATGGCTACACCTTC. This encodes CASSTPGLYGYTF.

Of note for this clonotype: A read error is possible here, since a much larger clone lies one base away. The CDR3 loop reads CASSPRPEAFF. The CDR3, as DNA: TGTGCCAGCAGCCCTAGGCCTGAAGCTTTCTTT. The chain is built from TRBV7-2 and TRBJ1-1, with D uncertain. The CDR3 runs 11 residues. V was trimmed by 5 bases and J by 6 bases, leaving 7 bases between them. In germline, CDR1 is SGHTA, CDR2 FQGNSA. Drawing the rest from reference TRBV7-2 and TRBJ1-1, the complete variable domain is GAGVSQSPSNKVTEKGKDVELRCDPISGHTALYWYRQSLGQGLEFLIYFQGNSAPDKSGLPSDRFSAERTGGSVSTLTIQRTQQEDSAVYLCASSPRPEAFFGQGTRLTVV.

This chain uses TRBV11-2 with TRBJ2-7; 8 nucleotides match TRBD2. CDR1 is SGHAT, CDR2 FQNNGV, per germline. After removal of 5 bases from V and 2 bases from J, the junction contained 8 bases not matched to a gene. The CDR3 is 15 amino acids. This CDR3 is CASSPRLALPYEQYF. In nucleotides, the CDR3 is TGTGCCAGCAGCCCAAGACTAGCGCTTCCCTACGAGCAGTACTTC.

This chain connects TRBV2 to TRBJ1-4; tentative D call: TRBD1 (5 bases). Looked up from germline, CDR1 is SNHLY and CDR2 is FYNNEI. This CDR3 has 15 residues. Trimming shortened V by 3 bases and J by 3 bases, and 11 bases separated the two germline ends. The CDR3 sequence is CASSDGTHSNEKLFF. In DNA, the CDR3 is TGTGCCAGCAGTGACGGGACGCATTCTAATGAAAAACTGTTTTTT.

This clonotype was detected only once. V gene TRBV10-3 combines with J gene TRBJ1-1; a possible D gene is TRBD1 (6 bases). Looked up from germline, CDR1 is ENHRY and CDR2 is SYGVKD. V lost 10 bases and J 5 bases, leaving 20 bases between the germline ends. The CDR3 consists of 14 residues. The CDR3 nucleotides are TGTGCCAGTTACCAACTCGGGGGCCGGACTGAAGCTTTCTTT. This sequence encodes CASYQLGGRTEAFF.

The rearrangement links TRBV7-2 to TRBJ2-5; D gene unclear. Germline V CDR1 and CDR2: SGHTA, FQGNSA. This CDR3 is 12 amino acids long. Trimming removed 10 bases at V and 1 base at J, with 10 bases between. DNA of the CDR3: TGTGCCACCCGTCGGGCCCAAGAGACCCAGTACTTC. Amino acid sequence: CATRRAQETQYF.

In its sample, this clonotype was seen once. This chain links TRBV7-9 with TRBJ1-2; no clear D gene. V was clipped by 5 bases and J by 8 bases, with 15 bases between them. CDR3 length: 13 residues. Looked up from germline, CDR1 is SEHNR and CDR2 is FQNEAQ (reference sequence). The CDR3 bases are TGTGCCAGCAGCGTATCAGCGGGTTACGGCTACACCTTC. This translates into CASSVSAGYGYTF.

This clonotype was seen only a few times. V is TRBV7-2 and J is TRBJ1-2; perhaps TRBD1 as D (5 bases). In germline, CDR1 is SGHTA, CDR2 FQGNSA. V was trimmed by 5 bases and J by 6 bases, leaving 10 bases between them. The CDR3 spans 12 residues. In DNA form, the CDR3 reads TGTGCCAGCAGCATCCGGGACGATGGCTACACCTTC. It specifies CASSIRDDGYTF.

CDR3 DNA sequence: TGTGCCAGCAGTTTGGGTCCAGCGAGAACTGAAGCTTTCTTT. Its translation is CASSLGPARTEAFF. J is TRBJ1-1 and V is TRBV2; D is uncertain. The V end lost 5 bases, the J end lost 5 bases, and 15 bases lay between the germline ends. The CDR3 extends over 14 amino acids. Germline CDR1 reads SNHLY; CDR2 reads FYNNEI. The full variable domain, rest sourced from reference TRBV2 and TRBJ1-1, is EPEVTQTPSHQVTQMGQEVILRCVPISNHLYFYWYRQILGQKVEFLVSFYNNEISEKSEIFDDQFSVERPDGSNFTLKIRSTKLEDSAMYFCASSLGPARTEAFFGQGTRLTVV.

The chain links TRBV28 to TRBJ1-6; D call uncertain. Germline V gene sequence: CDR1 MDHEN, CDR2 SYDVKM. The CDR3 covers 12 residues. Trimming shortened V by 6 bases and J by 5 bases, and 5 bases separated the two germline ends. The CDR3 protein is CASRNNNSPLHF. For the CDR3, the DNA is TGTGCCAGCAGGAATAATAATTCACCCCTCCACTTT.